This T cell receptor (beta chain) comes out of a study of T-cell reconstitution after alpha-beta-depleted transplantation in children. Unique molecular identifiers were incorporated during preparation of the TCRbeta library. TCRdb analysed the PCR reads with MiXCR anew, one entry per CDR3 protein. The data contain some 550,000 distinct CDR3 sequences, more than 20% of them seen just once; the ten biggest clones take up roughly 14%. The CDR3 extends over 16 amino acids. V lost 0 bases and J 5 bases, leaving 16 bases between the germline ends. Germline V gene sequence: CDR1 MNHEY, CDR2 SVGAGI. This specimen was PBMCs, mostly from graft donor cells, taken 360 days after TCRalphabeta/CD19-depleted stem cell transplant. This TCR derives from a boy younger than two who had a stem cell transplant for acute myeloid leukemia, so the T cells may come from the graft donor. This chain joins TRBV6-5 and TRBJ2-5; D may match TRBD1 or TRBD2 (5 bases each). Here the CDR3 DNA reads TGTGCCAGCAGTTACTCGATAACGAGGGGTGGGGAGACCCAGTACTTC. Encoded protein: CASSYSITRGGETQYF.